These T cell receptor beta chains were read from a single sample in a study of Ad26.COV2.S vaccination and SARS-CoV-2 variants. The protocol was immunoSEQ multiplex PCR, while the TCRdb copy is restricted to in-frame clones and leaves out a portion. The sample gives roughly 400,000 clones, 92% of which show up once; about 1.6% is in the top ten. Sequencing used peripheral blood, obtained in a trial of Ad26.COV2.S vaccine versus placebo. The receptors originated from a person between 18 and 65 years old who received the Ad26.COV2.S COVID-19 vaccine or a placebo. CDR3s include the opening cysteine and the closing phenylalanine or tryptophan. Each record gives: clone size, V gene, D gene, J gene, CDR3 protein, CDR3 DNA. A D gene is named only where the DNA matches it firmly. Size is omitted from some rows. Given values are once, few, many or a class for expanded clones.

.	TRBV15	TRBD1	TRBJ2-2	CATSPGTVYTGELFF	TGTGCCACCAGCCCAGGGACAGTTTACACCGGGGAGCTGTTTTTT
.	TRBV7-9	.	TRBJ2-2	CASSGPVTGLNTGELFF	TGTGCCAGCAGCGGTCCGGTAACAGGGTTGAACACCGGGGAGCTGTTTTTT
.	TRBV4-1	.	TRBJ2-1	CASSQGVRGSRSNEQFF	TGCGCCAGCAGCCAAGGAGTTAGGGGTTCGCGTAGTAATGAGCAGTTCTTC
.	TRBV18	TRBD1	TRBJ2-2	CASSPPGQTNTGELFF	TGTGCCAGCTCACCACCGGGACAGACGAACACCGGGGAGCTGTTTTTT
.	TRBV28	TRBD1	TRBJ2-7	CASSGYRGLYEQYF	TGTGCCAGCAGTGGATACAGGGGGTTATACGAGCAGTACTTC
.	TRBV9	.	TRBJ2-7	CASSVEQGYEQYF	TGTGCCAGCAGCGTTGAACAGGGCTACGAGCAGTACTTC
.	TRBV27	TRBD1	TRBJ2-7	CASSLSGIDRVVPYEQYF	TGTGCCAGCAGTTTATCGGGGATCGACAGGGTGGTCCCCTACGAGCAGTACTTC
.	TRBV9	.	TRBJ2-2	CASSVVGTSNTGELFF	TGTGCCAGCAGCGTAGTAGGGACCTCGAACACCGGGGAGCTGTTTTTT
few	TRBV10-1	.	TRBJ2-1	CASSESFLNEQFF	TGCGCCAGCAGTGAGTCTTTCCTGAATGAGCAGTTCTTC
.	TRBV28	.	TRBJ1-5	CASSLGLRQPQHF	TGTGCCAGCAGTTTGGGGTTACGTCAGCCCCAGCATTTT
.	TRBV28	TRBD1	TRBJ1-1	CASSWQPGQGGTEAFF	TGTGCCAGCAGTTGGCAACCGGGACAGGGAGGCACTGAAGCTTTCTTT
.	TRBV3-1/TRBV3-2	.	TRBJ2-3	CASSLSELGTDTQYF	TGTGCCAGCAGCCTATCAGAACTAGGCACAGATACGCAGTATTTT
once	TRBV23-1	TRBD1	TRBJ1-4	CASSQGGLDRGNEKLFF	TGCGCCAGCAGTCAGGGGGGGTTAGACAGGGGAAATGAAAAACTGTTTTTT
.	TRBV5-4	TRBD1	TRBJ2-5	CASSGTGADQETQYF	TGTGCCAGCAGCGGAACAGGGGCGGACCAAGAGACCCAGTACTTC
.	TRBV23-1	.	TRBJ1-4	CASSRGLPGRPVRANEKLFF	TGCGCCAGCAGTCGCGGTTTGCCCGGCCGCCCGGTCAGGGCGAATGAAAAACTGTTTTTT
.	TRBV6-5	.	TRBJ1-2	CASSPTSNGYGYTF	TGTGCCAGCAGTCCGACGTCGAATGGATATGGCTACACCTTC
.	TRBV3-1/TRBV3-2	TRBD2	TRBJ2-1	CASSHTSGGYNEQFF	TGTGCCAGCAGCCATACTAGCGGGGGCTACAATGAGCAGTTCTTC
.	TRBV7-2	.	TRBJ2-5	CASSRGSTSQETQYF	TGTGCCAGCAGCCGGGGGAGCACATCCCAAGAGACCCAGTACTTC
once	TRBV7-7	TRBD1	TRBJ1-4	CASSPGQGAHEKLFF	TGTGCTAGCAGCCCGGGACAGGGGGCACATGAAAAACTGTTTTTT
.	TRBV29-1	.	TRBJ1-1	CSGQRLYTEAFF	TGCAGTGGGCAGCGGTTATACACTGAAGCTTTCTTT
.	TRBV3-1/TRBV3-2	TRBD2	TRBJ2-3	CASSSPILAGGRTDTQYF	TGTGCCAGCAGTAGCCCGATTTTAGCGGGGGGCCGCACAGATACGCAGTATTTT
.	TRBV6-1	.	TRBJ2-3	CASSDVGGGTDTQYF	TGTGCCAGCAGTGATGTGGGGGGTGGCACAGATACGCAGTATTTT
.	TRBV7-2	TRBD1	TRBJ2-1	CASSTGVDEQFF	TGTGCCAGCAGCACAGGGGTAGATGAGCAGTTCTTC
once	TRBV6-1	TRBD1	TRBJ1-2	CASSDGQGAHYYGYTF	TGTGCCAGCAGTGACGGACAGGGGGCGCATTACTATGGCTACACCTTC
.	TRBV5-1	.	TRBJ2-4	CASSLHQEAKNIQYF	TGCGCCAGCAGCTTGCATCAGGAAGCCAAAAACATTCAGTACTTC
.	TRBV4-1	TRBD2	TRBJ2-1	CASSPETSWRINEQFF	TGCGCCAGCAGCCCAGAGACTAGCTGGCGGATCAATGAGCAGTTCTTC
.	TRBV25-1	.	TRBJ1-5	CASSEFSGRDNQPQHF	TGTGCCAGCAGTGAATTCTCCGGACGGGACAATCAGCCCCAGCATTTT
.	TRBV20-1	.	TRBJ1-1	CSAKRAEAFF	TGCAGTGCTAAGAGAGCTGAAGCTTTCTTT
.	TRBV7-7	.	TRBJ2-5	CASSLVQRETQYF	TGTGCCAGCAGCTTAGTCCAGCGGGAGACCCAGTACTTC
.	TRBV7-2	TRBD2	TRBJ2-5	CASSSGGLAGWKRSQYF	TGTGCCAGCAGCTCGGGGGGACTAGCGGGGTGGAAGAGATCCCAGTACTTC
.	TRBV7-2	.	TRBJ1-1	CASSLQGTDTEAFF	TGTGCCAGCAGCTTACAGGGTACGGACACTGAAGCTTTCTTT
.	TRBV7-9	.	TRBJ2-7	CASSFGQYEQYF	TGTGCCAGCAGCTTCGGGCAATACGAGCAGTACTTC
.	TRBV3-1/TRBV3-2	TRBD1	TRBJ2-7	CASSHPGQGSYEQYF	TGTGCCAGCAGCCATCCGGGACAGGGGTCCTACGAGCAGTACTTC
.	TRBV7-9	.	TRBJ2-3	CASSLVGRSTDTQYF	TGTGCCAGCAGCTTAGTAGGGCGTAGCACAGATACGCAGTATTTT
once	TRBV29-1	.	TRBJ1-1	CSVEGALKSTEAFF	TGCAGCGTTGAAGGGGCGCTAAAGAGCACTGAAGCTTTCTTT
.	TRBV19	.	TRBJ1-4	CASCTHSGGANEKLFF	TGTGCCAGTTGCACCCATTCCGGGGGAGCTAATGAAAAACTGTTTTTT
.	TRBV4-3	TRBD2	TRBJ2-2	CASSQEGGLAGGLNTGELFF	TGCGCCAGCAGCCAAGAGGGAGGACTAGCGGGGGGCCTGAACACCGGGGAGCTGTTTTTT
.	TRBV10-3	.	TRBJ2-2	CAISESTREVNTGELFF	TGTGCCATCAGTGAGTCGACGAGAGAGGTGAACACCGGGGAGCTGTTTTTT
.	TRBV19	.	TRBJ2-3	CASRASPSTDTQYF	TGTGCCAGTAGGGCTTCCCCTAGCACAGATACGCAGTATTTT
.	TRBV19	TRBD1	TRBJ1-2	CASSGPGQGYGYTF	TGTGCCAGTAGTGGACCGGGACAGGGGTATGGCTACACCTTC
once	TRBV2	TRBD2	TRBJ2-3	CASRVPPRTSGDPDTQYF	TGTGCCAGCAGGGTTCCTCCTAGGACTAGCGGGGACCCAGATACGCAGTATTTT
.	TRBV5-1	TRBD1	TRBJ2-5	CASSQPGQQETQYF	TGCGCCAGCAGCCAACCGGGACAGCAAGAGACCCAGTACTTC
.	TRBV12-3/TRBV12-4	.	TRBJ2-6	CASRRFGANVLTF	TGTGCCAGCAGACGCTTTGGGGCCAACGTCCTGACTTTC
.	TRBV4-1	.	TRBJ2-3	CASSQGPEGLADTQYF	TGCGCCAGCAGCCAGGGCCCAGAGGGGTTAGCAGATACGCAGTATTTT
.	TRBV10-3	TRBD2	TRBJ2-1	CAISRATSGGAGEQFF	TGTGCCATCAGTCGGGCGACTAGCGGGGGGGCCGGAGAGCAGTTCTTC